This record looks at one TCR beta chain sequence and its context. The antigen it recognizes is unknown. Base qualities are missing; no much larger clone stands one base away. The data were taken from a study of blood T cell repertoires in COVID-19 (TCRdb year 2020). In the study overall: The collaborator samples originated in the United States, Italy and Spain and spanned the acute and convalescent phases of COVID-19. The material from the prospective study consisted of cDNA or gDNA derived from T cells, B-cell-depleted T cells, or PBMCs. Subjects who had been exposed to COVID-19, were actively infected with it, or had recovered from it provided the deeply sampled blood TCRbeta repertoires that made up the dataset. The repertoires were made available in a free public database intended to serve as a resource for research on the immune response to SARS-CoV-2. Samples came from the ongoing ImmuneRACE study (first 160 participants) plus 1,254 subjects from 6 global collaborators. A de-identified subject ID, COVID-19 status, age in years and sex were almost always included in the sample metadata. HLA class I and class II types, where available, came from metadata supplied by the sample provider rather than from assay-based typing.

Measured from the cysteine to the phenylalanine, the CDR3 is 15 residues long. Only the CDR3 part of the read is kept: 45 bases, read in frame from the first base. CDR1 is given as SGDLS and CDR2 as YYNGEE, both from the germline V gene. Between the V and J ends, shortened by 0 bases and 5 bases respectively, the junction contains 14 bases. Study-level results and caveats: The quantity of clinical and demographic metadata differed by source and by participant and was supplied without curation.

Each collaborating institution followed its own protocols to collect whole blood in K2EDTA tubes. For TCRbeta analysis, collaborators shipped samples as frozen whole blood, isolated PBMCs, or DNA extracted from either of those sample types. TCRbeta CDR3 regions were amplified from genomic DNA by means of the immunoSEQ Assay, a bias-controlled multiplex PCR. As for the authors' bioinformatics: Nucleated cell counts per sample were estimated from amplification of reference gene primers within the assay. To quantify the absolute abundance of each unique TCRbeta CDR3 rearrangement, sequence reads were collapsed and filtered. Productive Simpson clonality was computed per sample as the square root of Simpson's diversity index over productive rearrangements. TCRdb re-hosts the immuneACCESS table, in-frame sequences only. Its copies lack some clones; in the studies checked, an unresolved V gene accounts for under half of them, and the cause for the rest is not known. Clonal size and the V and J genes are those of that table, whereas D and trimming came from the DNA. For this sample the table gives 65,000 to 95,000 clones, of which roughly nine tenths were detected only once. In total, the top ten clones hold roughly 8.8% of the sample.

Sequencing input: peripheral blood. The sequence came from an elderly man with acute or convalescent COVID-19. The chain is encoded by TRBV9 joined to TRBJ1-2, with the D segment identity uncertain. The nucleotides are TGTGCCAGCAGCGTAGGAGACACATCAAGTTATGGCTACACCTTC. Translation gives CASSVGDTSSYGYTF.